This TCR beta chain was sequenced during a study of shared clonotypes between healthy human individuals. Libraries were prepared by immunoSEQ multiplex PCR; TCRdb keeps only in-frame clonotypes and omits some of them. The sample contains a few million clones, around nine tenths of which appear only once. Per germline, CDR1 MNHEY and CDR2 SMNVEV (reference sequence). V shed 5 bases, J shed 8 bases, and the junction held 14 bases outside the gene matches. The CDR3 runs 15 residues. Splitting of CD4+ cells produced CD45RA+ naive and CD45RA-negative memory subsets. This receptor was obtained from a man aged 18 to 30 in good health. The sample taken for sequencing was naive CD4+ T cells sorted from blood. Subset given: CD45RA+ positively selected. The chain joins TRBV27 to TRBJ1-1; 7 bases align to TRBD1. CDR3 bases: TGTGCCAGCAGTCTCAGACAGGGTCTGGGTGTAGAAGCTTTCTTT. Its translation is CASSLRQGLGVEAFF.